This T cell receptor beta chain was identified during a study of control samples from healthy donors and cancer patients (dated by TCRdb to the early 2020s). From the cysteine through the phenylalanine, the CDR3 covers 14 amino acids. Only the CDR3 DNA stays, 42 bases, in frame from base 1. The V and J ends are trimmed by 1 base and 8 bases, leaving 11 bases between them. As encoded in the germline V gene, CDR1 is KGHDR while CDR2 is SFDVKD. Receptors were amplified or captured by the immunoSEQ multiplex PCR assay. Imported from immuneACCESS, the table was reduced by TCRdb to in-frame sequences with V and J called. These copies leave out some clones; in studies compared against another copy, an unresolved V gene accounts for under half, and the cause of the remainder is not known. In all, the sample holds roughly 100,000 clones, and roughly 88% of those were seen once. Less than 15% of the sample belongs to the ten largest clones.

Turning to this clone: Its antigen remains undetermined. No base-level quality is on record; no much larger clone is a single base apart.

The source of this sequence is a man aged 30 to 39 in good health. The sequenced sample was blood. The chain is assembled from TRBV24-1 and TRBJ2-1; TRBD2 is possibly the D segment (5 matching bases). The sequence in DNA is TGTGCCACCAGTGATTTCGCTAGCTTGGATGAGCAGTTCTTC. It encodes CATSDFASLDEQFF.